This T cell receptor beta chain comes out of a study of shared clonotypes between healthy human individuals. Study-level findings and limits: Sharing across four donors was seen in around 5% of naive CD4 clonotypes. Only a few donors were included, so the genetic and exposure-history diversity represented was limited.

The CDR3 covers 14 residues. The germline gives CDR1 LNHDA, CDR2 SQIVND (reference sequence). V was trimmed by 5 bases and J by 6 bases, leaving 15 bases between them. Roughly 200 ng DNA, 30,000 or so T cell genomes, went into each sorted-subset replicate PCR. Using immunoSEQ multiplex PCR, the repertoire was profiled, and TCRdb retains in-frame clones only, with some absent. The sample yields 1,500,000 or so clones, roughly 95% seen once. This clone was detected only once. The antigen is not known. The clonotype comes from a man younger than 40 in good health. The sequenced sample was naive CD4+ T cells sorted from blood. Indicated subset: CD45RA+ positively selected. J is TRBJ2-3 and V is TRBV19; weak D call: TRBD1 (8 bases). The CDR3 sequence is CASSPGQGGDTQYF. For the CDR3, the DNA is TGTGCCAGTAGTCCTGGACAGGGAGGGGATACGCAGTATTTT. The full variable domain, in which reference TRBV19 and TRBJ2-3 provide the parts outside the CDR3, is DGGITQSPKYLFRKEGQNVTLSCEQNLNHDAMYWYRQDPGQGLRLIYYSQIVNDFQKGDIAEGYSVSREKKESFPLTVTSAQKNPTAFYLCASSPGQGGDTQYFGPGTRLTVL.